Each of the 32 T cell receptor beta chains below was sequenced from the same sample in a study of T cells in Graves' hyperthyroidism and ophthalmopathy. RNA transcripts gave rise to amplified TCR beta CDR3 regions. HTBI primers drove first-round RT-PCR of the TCR CDR3. TCRdb re-called the multiplex PCR reads through MiXCR, storing one row per CDR3 protein. Of about 560,000 distinct CDR3 sequences in the sample, 16% were seen once. The sequenced sample consisted of blood. Receptors were obtained from a woman aged 18-30 years with Graves' hyperthyroidism.

This clonotype has only a few counts. The chain has TRBV5-1 and TRBJ2-1; TRBD2 might be the D (6 bases). CDR1 is SGHRS, CDR2 YFSETQ, per germline. The germline V and J ends were trimmed by 1 base and 3 bases, with 14 bases remaining between them. The CDR3 is 16 residues long. CDR3 bases: TGCGCCAGCAGCTTGAGGGCGGGGTCCGGCTACAATGAGCAGTTCTTC. This sequence encodes CASSLRAGSGYNEQFF. Drawing the rest from reference TRBV5-1 and TRBJ2-1, the complete variable domain is KAGVTQTPRYLIKTRGQQVTLSCSPISGHRSVSWYQQTPGQGLQFLFEYFSETQRNKGNFPGRFSGRQFSNSRSEMNVSTLELGDSALYLCASSLRAGSGYNEQFFGPGTRLTVL.

About this clonotype: Since a much larger clone is just one base distant, this may be a read error. The rearrangement links TRBV30 to TRBJ1-1, with unresolved D. Germline V gene lookup returns CDR1 GTSNPN and CDR2 SVGIG (reference sequence). This CDR3 comprises 13 residues. The CDR3 reads CAWLWNKNPEAFF. The CDR3 DNA reads as TGTGCCTGGCTATGGAACAAGAACCCTGAAGCTTTCTTT.

With respect to this clonotype: At one boundary the junction diverges from the germline segment, which might be a read error. The chain uses TRBV5-5 and TRBJ1-2; D gene ambiguous. There are 14 residues in the CDR3. From germline, CDR1 is SGHKS and CDR2 YYEKEE (reference sequence). The CDR3 region has the DNA TGTGCCAGCAGCTTGGAAGGTTTTGACTATGGCTGCACCTTC. It specifies CASSLEGFDYGCTF.

The chain uses TRBV6-2 or TRBV6-3 and TRBJ2-4; D is perhaps TRBD2 (5 bases). V gave up 6 bases and J gave up 1 base, with 13 bases separating them. Germline CDR1 and CDR2: MNHEY and SVGEGT. This CDR3 comprises 15 residues. As DNA, the CDR3 is TGTGCCAGCAGCACACTAGATGTGGCCAAAAACATTCAGTACTTC. It translates to CASSTLDVAKNIQYF.

This clonotype has ten or more counts. This chain uses TRBV7-2 with TRBJ2-1; the match to TRBD2 covers 13 bases. V dropped 5 bases and J dropped 8; count of bases not matched to a gene: 6. Germline loops: CDR1 SGHTA, CDR2 FQGNSA. The CDR3 extends over 15 amino acids. Here the CDR3 DNA reads TGTGCCAGCAGCCGGACTAGCGGGAGTGGTGATGAGCAGTTCTTC. It translates to CASSRTSGSGDEQFF.

This clonotype was seen only a few times. The chain couples TRBV7-2 to TRBJ1-4, with 8 bases that match TRBD1. CDR1 SGHTA and CDR2 FQGNSA come from the germline V gene. V was clipped by 3 bases and J by 8 bases; unmatched bases: 2. The CDR3 spans 13 residues. The CDR3, as DNA: TGTGCCAGCAGCTTGGGGACAGGCGAAAAACTGTTTTTT. This codes for CASSLGTGEKLFF.

This clonotype was seen many times. The genes are TRBV28 and TRBJ2-3, with D perhaps matching TRBD1 or TRBD2 (5 bases each). The CDR3 is 14 amino acids. Germline V lookup: CDR1 MDHEN, CDR2 SYDVKM. In DNA, the CDR3 is TGTGCTTCCAGGGCTGCGGGTGGCACAGATACGCAGTATTTT. It codes for CASRAAGGTDTQYF.

The V gene is TRBV19, the J gene TRBJ1-5; 7 bases line up with TRBD1. This CDR3 is 18 amino acids long. Trimming took 3 bases from V and 4 from J; bases not matched to a gene: 15. CDR1 and CDR2 from the germline V gene are LNHDA and SQIVND (reference sequence). CDR3 DNA sequence: TGTGCCAGTAGTATTGGGTCCTCGGCAGGGGGTTTTAATCAGCCCCAGCATTTT. This codes for CASSIGSSAGGFNQPQHF. The variable domain in full, completed from reference TRBV19 and TRBJ1-5, reads DGGITQSPKYLFRKEGQNVTLSCEQNLNHDAMYWYRQDPGQGLRLIYYSQIVNDFQKGDIAEGYSVSREKKESFPLTVTSAQKNPTAFYLCASSIGSSAGGFNQPQHFGDGTRLSIL.

The rearrangement uses TRBV11-2 and TRBJ2-7; either TRBD1 or TRBD2 may supply D (5 bases each). Germline assignment: CDR1 SGHAT and CDR2 FQNNGV. The ends were cut back, 5 bases at V and 2 bases at J, with 16 bases in the middle. This CDR3 region has 15 residues. The CDR3 loop is CASSPYTGPAYEQYF. The CDR3 nucleotides are TGTGCCAGCAGCCCATATACGGGACCGGCCTACGAGCAGTACTTC.

This clonotype came up many times. The V gene is TRBV5-1, the J gene TRBJ2-7, with TRBD2 matching 8 bases. The CDR3 extends over 15 amino acids. Germline V gene lookup returns CDR1 SGHRS and CDR2 YFSETQ. The V gene end was trimmed by 4 bases and the J gene end by 6 bases; junction bases not matched to a gene: 12. The CDR3 sequence is CASSPTSGLSREQYF. The DNA of the CDR3 is TGCGCCAGCAGCCCCACTAGCGGCCTATCTCGCGAGCAGTACTTC.

This clonotype was detected only once. The rearrangement links TRBV5-1 to TRBJ1-6, with 7 bases matching TRBD1. Germline V gene sequence: CDR1 SGHRS, CDR2 YFSETQ. V trimming: 1 base; J trimming: 8 bases; junction bases outside the gene matches: 9. The CDR3 spans 16 residues. The CDR3 sequence is CASSLTTRGMYSPLHF. CDR3 nucleotides: TGCGCCAGCAGCTTGACGACCAGGGGGATGTATTCACCCCTCCACTTT.

This clonotype has a count of ten or more. This chain uses TRBV12-3 or TRBV12-4 with TRBJ2-5; the D call may be TRBD1 or TRBD2 (5 bases each). Trimming left V 5 bases short and J 4 bases short, with 14 bases between. This CDR3 comprises 14 residues. For the CDR3, the DNA is TGTGCCAGCAGTACCCGGGGCGTAGGAGAGACCCAGTACTTC. Translated: CASSTRGVGETQYF.

The chain links TRBV5-1 to TRBJ2-2, with 8 bases that match TRBD2. Trimming took 6 bases from V and 1 from J; bases not matched to a gene: 8. This CDR3 comprises 16 residues. The V gene's germline CDR1 is SGHRS and CDR2 YFSETQ. The CDR3 nucleotides are TGCGCCAGCAACGTTAGCGGGGTCAGGAACACCGGGGAGCTGTTTTTT. This sequence encodes CASNVSGVRNTGELFF.

This clonotype was seen at least ten times. V is TRBV20-1 and J is TRBJ2-3; the match to TRBD2 covers 9 bases. The V and J ends lost 5 bases and 6 bases, in that order; junction bases with no gene match: 18. The CDR3 runs 17 residues. CDR1 is DFQATT and CDR2 is SNEGSKA in the germline V gene (reference sequence). The CDR3 loop reads CSAETGLADSRGDTQYF. In DNA form, the CDR3 reads TGCAGTGCTGAAACGGGACTAGCCGACTCCCGGGGGGATACGCAGTATTTT.

The chain employs TRBV6-2 or TRBV6-3 and TRBJ1-5, with TRBD1 matching over 12 bases. With V trimmed by 5 bases and J by 1 base, 9 bases remained unmatched. This CDR3 spans 18 amino acids. Per germline, CDR1 MNHEY and CDR2 SVGEGT. CDR3 sequence: CASSRWDRGRGSNQPQHF. As DNA, the CDR3 is TGTGCCAGCAGTCGCTGGGACAGGGGGCGCGGGAGCAATCAGCCCCAGCATTTT.

The sample holds many counts of this clonotype. V usage is TRBV27 and J usage is TRBJ2-7, with TRBD1 identical over 9 bases. Germline CDR1 and CDR2: MNHEY and SMNVEV (reference sequence). The CDR3 sequence is 15 residues long. V gave up 6 bases and J gave up 0 bases; unmatched junction bases: 6. CDR3 residues: CASSRQGGLSYEQYF. In DNA, the CDR3 is TGTGCCAGCAGCCGACAGGGGGGACTCTCCTACGAGCAGTACTTC.

This chain joins TRBV20-1 and TRBJ1-2; D gene ambiguous. The CDR3 length is 13 residues. Germline V gene data show CDR1 as DFQATT and CDR2 as SNEGSKA (reference sequence). The V end was cut by 0 bases, the J end by 3 bases, with 8 bases between. CDR3 coding DNA: TGCAGTGCTAGAGATCTTGGGGACTATGGCTACACCTTC. This gives the protein CSARDLGDYGYTF.

This clonotype was counted many times. The chain is built from TRBV3-1 and TRBJ2-7, with D tentatively TRBD2 (6 bases). The V gene lost 5 bases and the J gene lost 3 bases, with 11 bases spanning the gap. CDR3 length: 13 residues. Germline CDR1 is LGHDT and CDR2 is YNNKEL (reference sequence). CDR3 DNA: TGTGCCAGCAGCGGGGAGGTTGTCTACGAGCAGTACTTC. Translating it yields CASSGEVVYEQYF.

J is TRBJ1-6 and V is TRBV9, with TRBD1 matching over 7 bases. CDR3 length equals 14 residues. The V gene end was trimmed by 5 bases and the J gene end by 8 bases; junction bases not matched to a gene: 7. The germline CDR1 and CDR2 sequences are SGDLS and YYNGEE. CDR3 DNA sequence: TGTGCCAGCAGGGATGGCCAGGGGGATTCACCCCTCCACTTT. Translated, it gives CASRDGQGDSPLHF.

This clonotype has more than one count but fewer than ten. CDR3 region: CSAVRVQTNYGYTF. The CDR3 DNA reads as TGCAGTGCTGTCAGGGTGCAGACTAACTATGGCTACACCTTC. The gene calls are TRBV20-1 and TRBJ1-2, with D possibly TRBD1 on 5 matching bases. The germline V gene encodes CDR1 DFQATT and CDR2 SNEGSKA (reference sequence). V lost 5 bases and J 0 bases, leaving 13 bases between the germline ends. The CDR3 has 14 amino acids.

This clonotype was seen ten or more times. The gene calls are TRBV5-1 and TRBJ2-7, with 9 bases fitting TRBD1. Germline V gene sequence: CDR1 SGHRS, CDR2 YFSETQ. This CDR3 comprises 14 residues. The trim removed 4 bases at V and 3 bases at J, leaving 5 bases unmatched. CDR3 bases: TGCGCCAGCAGCGAACTGACAGGGGGCTACGAGCAGTACTTC. It codes for CASSELTGGYEQYF.

The chain joins TRBV6-1 to TRBJ1-1; the D is unclear. Germline assignment: CDR1 MNHNS and CDR2 SASEGT. Trimming took off 2 bases at V and 2 bases at J, with 15 bases between the two ends. The CDR3 has 16 residues. Here the CDR3 reads CASSELFPPRNTEAFF. For the CDR3, the DNA is TGTGCCAGCAGTGAATTGTTTCCCCCTCGAAACACTGAAGCTTTCTTT.

This clonotype was picked up many times. The rearrangement uses TRBV2 and TRBJ1-1; no reliable D call. Germline assignment: CDR1 SNHLY and CDR2 FYNNEI. This CDR3 has 12 residues. V lost 8 bases, J lost 1 base, and 8 bases lay in between. CDR3 nucleotide sequence: TGTGCCAGCTCAGCGAGGAACACTGAAGCTTTCTTT. Protein: CASSARNTEAFF. The full variable domain, its missing parts supplied by reference TRBV2 and TRBJ1-1, is EPEVTQTPSHQVTQMGQEVILRCVPISNHLYFYWYRQILGQKVEFLVSFYNNEISEKSEIFDDQFSVERPDGSNFTLKIRSTKLEDSAMYFCASSARNTEAFFGQGTRLTVV.

This clonotype was seen repeatedly, ten times or more. The rearrangement links TRBV11-2 to TRBJ2-3; D gene unclear. This CDR3 is 14 amino acids long. Germline V gene sequence: CDR1 SGHAT, CDR2 FQNNGV. Trimming left V 6 bases short and J 0 bases short, with 10 bases between. The CDR3 reads CASSQESSTDTQYF. The CDR3 DNA follows: TGTGCCAGCAGTCAGGAGTCTAGCACAGATACGCAGTATTTT.

The chain links TRBV10-2 to TRBJ2-5, with D possibly being TRBD1 (5 bases). The CDR3 has 13 amino acids. CDR1 and CDR2 from the germline V gene are WSHSY and SAAADI. V was pared by 8 bases and J by 1 base, with 11 bases between. This CDR3 reads CASSGAVQETQYF. In DNA, the CDR3 is TGCGCCAGCTCTGGGGCAGTCCAAGAGACCCAGTACTTC.

This clonotype was counted a few times. V and J are TRBV11-2 and TRBJ2-2; maybe TRBD2 (6 bases). The V gene lost 1 base and the J gene lost 3 bases, with 15 bases spanning the gap. This CDR3 has 17 amino acids. Germline loops: CDR1 SGHAT, CDR2 FQNNGV. This chain's CDR3 is CASSLVYRLGDTGELFF. The CDR3 nucleotides read TGTGCCAGCAGCTTAGTTTATAGACTAGGGGACACCGGGGAGCTGTTTTTT.

This clonotype was observed many times. This rearrangement joins TRBV12-3 or TRBV12-4 to TRBJ2-7; TRBD2 matches 7 bases. This CDR3 is built from 13 residues. V shed 5 bases and J 7 bases; nucleotides not matched to a gene: 8. As DNA, the CDR3 is TGTGCCAGCAGTCTACTGGGGGGAGGGGAGCAGTACTTC. Translating it yields CASSLLGGGEQYF.

This clonotype appeared many times. The J gene is TRBJ1-4, the V gene TRBV2, with 8 bases matching TRBD1. CDR1 SNHLY and CDR2 FYNNEI come from the germline V gene. CDR3 size: 18 residues. J was trimmed by 4 bases and V by 5 bases; bases with no gene match: 15. CDR3 sequence reads: CASSPLRGTGDGNEKLFF. CDR3 DNA sequence: TGTGCCAGCAGTCCCCTCCGAGGGACAGGTGACGGTAATGAAAAACTGTTTTTT.

This clonotype was detected many times. The chain uses TRBV29-1 and TRBJ2-7; D gene uncertain. This CDR3 region has 10 residues. Per germline, CDR1 SQVTM and CDR2 ANQGSEA. Trimming left V 7 bases short and J 6 bases short, with 10 bases between. The CDR3 DNA reads TGCAGCGGGGTGTTAGGCGAGCAGTACTTC. Its translation is CSGVLGEQYF.

This chain links TRBV6-5 with TRBJ2-1; 11 bases match TRBD2. CDR3 length: 16 residues. The V gene end was trimmed by 2 bases and the J gene end by 3 bases; junction bases not matched to a gene: 3. Germline V gene lookup returns CDR1 MNHEY and CDR2 SVGAGI. The CDR3 here is CASSYTSGSIYNEQFF. DNA of the CDR3: TGTGCCAGCAGTTACACTAGCGGGAGTATCTACAATGAGCAGTTCTTC.

This clonotype was recorded many times. The chain joins TRBV5-1 to TRBJ2-3; 8 bases match TRBD1. The junction had 8 bases not matched to a gene; V was cut back by 4 bases and J by 7 bases. The CDR3 sequence is 14 residues long. CDR1 and CDR2 from the germline V gene are SGHRS and YFSETQ. CDR3 nucleotide sequence: TGCGCCAGCAGCCCCGGGACAGGACCTAATACGCAGTATTTT. Translated: CASSPGTGPNTQYF.

This clonotype occurred many times. CDR3 region: CASSGTSGSRPQHF. Here the CDR3 DNA reads TGTGCCAGCAGTGGGACATCTGGCTCGAGGCCCCAGCATTTT. This sequence joins TRBV2 and TRBJ1-5; the D gene is possibly TRBD1 (5 bases). The CDR3 runs to 14 residues. Germline CDR1 SNHLY, CDR2 FYNNEI. Trimming cost V 4 bases and J 9 bases, with 16 bases left between them.